Below are 22 T cell receptor beta chains sequenced from a single sample in a study of blood T cell repertoires in COVID-19. Sequencing was performed with immunoSEQ multiplex PCR; in TCRdb, only in-frame clones are kept and a portion is missing. The sample holds fewer than 250,000 clones, 84% seen once. Source material: PBMCs or T cells enriched from blood (not recorded which). The receptors derive from a woman in her forties who had recovered from COVID-19.

To note about this clone: A much more abundant neighbour one base away suggests this may be a read error. This rearrangement joins TRBV19 to TRBJ2-2, with D maybe TRBD1 (6 bases). V was shortened by 7 bases and J by 0 bases, with 9 bases between the two germline ends. The CDR3 length is 14 residues. Per germline, CDR1 LNHDA and CDR2 SQIVND (reference sequence). The CDR3 region is CASKRTANTGELFF. In DNA form, the CDR3 reads TGTGCCAGTAAGAGGACAGCGAACACCGGGGAGCTGTTTTTT.

This sequence joins TRBV7-3 and TRBJ2-1, with 7 positions matching TRBD2. Trimming at V came to 2 bases and at J to 0 bases, leaving 7 bases not matched to a gene. Germline CDR1 is SGHTA and CDR2 is FQGTGA. The CDR3 totals 17 residues. The CDR3 bases are TGTGCCAGCAGCTTACTAGCGGCCCAAAGCTCCTACAATGAGCAGTTCTTC. This translates into CASSLLAAQSSYNEQFF. Full variable domain (remainder filled in from reference TRBV7-3 and TRBJ2-1): GAGVSQTPSNKVTEKGKYVELRCDPISGHTALYWYRQSLGQGPEFLIYFQGTGAADDSGLPNDRFFAVRPEGSVSTLKIQRTERGDSAVYLCASSLLAAQSSYNEQFFGPGTRLTVL.

V gene TRBV27 combines with J gene TRBJ2-3, with D perhaps matching TRBD2 (6 bases). In germline, CDR1 is MNHEY, CDR2 SMNVEV (reference sequence). The length of the CDR3 is 13 residues. Trimming removed 5 bases from V and 6 bases from J, with 12 bases in between. The CDR3 loop is CASSRGWADTQYF. The CDR3 bases are TGTGCCAGCAGTCGGGGGTGGGCGGATACGCAGTATTTT.

The genes are TRBV10-2 and TRBJ2-7; maybe TRBD2 (6 bases). CDR1 and CDR2 from the germline V gene are WSHSY and SAAADI. The CDR3 has 14 residues. Between the trimmed V and J ends, which lost 6 bases and 2 bases, there was a span of 14 bases. The CDR3 sequence is CASREGTRTYEQYF. In nucleotides, the CDR3 is TGCGCCAGCAGGGAGGGCACCAGAACCTACGAGCAGTACTTC.

The J gene is TRBJ2-1, the V gene TRBV3-1 (or the pseudogene TRBV3-2); 14 bases agree with TRBD2. Germline CDR1 reads LGHDT; CDR2 reads YNNKEL (reference sequence). The CDR3 has 17 residues. Trimming removed 2 bases from V and 10 bases from J; junction bases left unmatched: 10. This CDR3 reads CASSQRRTSGRKVEQFF. The CDR3 coding sequence is TGTGCCAGCAGCCAAAGGAGGACTAGCGGGAGGAAGGTGGAGCAGTTCTTC.

The rearrangement links TRBV6-5 to TRBJ2-1, with no clear D. The ends were cut back, 5 bases at V and 7 bases at J, with 12 bases in the middle. Germline V gene data show CDR1 as MNHEY and CDR2 as SVGAGI. The CDR3 is 13 amino acids. The CDR3 DNA sequence: TGTGCCAGCAGTAGCATGGTAACGAATGAGCAGTTCTTC. It yields the protein CASSSMVTNEQFF.

The chain is built from TRBV28 and TRBJ2-5, with D unclear. Germline CDR1 is MDHEN and CDR2 is SYDVKM. This CDR3 is 14 amino acids long. V lost 6 bases to trimming and J lost 5 bases, with 16 bases between them. The CDR3 protein is CASRTAKIGETQYF. The CDR3 DNA reads as TGTGCCAGCAGGACTGCGAAGATTGGCGAGACCCAGTACTTC.

V and J are TRBV5-8 and TRBJ2-7; no firm D call. This CDR3 spans 14 amino acids. V was clipped by 7 bases and J by 1 base, with 15 bases between them. Germline lookup yields CDR1 SGHTS and CDR2 YDEGEE. The CDR3 is CASRSRRSSYEQYF. The CDR3 region has the DNA TGTGCCAGCCGCTCAAGGAGATCTTCCTACGAGCAGTACTTC.

This rearrangement joins TRBV2 to TRBJ1-4; D may be TRBD1 (6 bases). Between the trimmed V and J ends, which lost 3 bases and 12 bases, there was a span of 11 bases. Germline V gives CDR1 SNHLY, CDR2 FYNNEI. CDR3 size: 12 residues. The chain's CDR3 is CASSETGPELFF. The CDR3 bases are TGTGCCAGCAGTGAGACAGGTCCAGAACTGTTTTTT.

V is TRBV9 and J is TRBJ2-5; D is perhaps TRBD1 (6 bases). Germline V gene data show CDR1 as SGDLS and CDR2 as YYNGEE. The V end lost 3 bases, the J end lost 0 bases, and 15 bases lay between the germline ends. The CDR3 runs 16 residues. CDR3 sequence reads: CASSEGVGLHQETQYF. Here the CDR3 DNA reads TGTGCCAGCAGCGAGGGGGTAGGGTTGCACCAAGAGACCCAGTACTTC.

A single count supports this clone. The chain joins TRBV25-1 to TRBJ2-3; TRBD2 matches at 8 bases. The CDR3 totals 15 residues. The ends lost 3 bases at V and 3 bases at J; junction bases unmatched: 5. Germline V lookup: CDR1 MGHDK, CDR2 SYGVNS. CDR3 loop: CASSDSGSSTDTQYF. As DNA, the CDR3 is TGTGCCAGCAGTGACAGCGGGAGTTCAACAGATACGCAGTATTTT.

This chain uses TRBV7-9 with TRBJ2-2; tentative D call: TRBD1 (5 bases). The CDR3 sequence is 16 residues long. Trimming cost V 5 bases and J 3 bases, with 16 bases left between them. The germline V gene encodes CDR1 SEHNR and CDR2 FQNEAQ (reference sequence). The CDR3 here is CASSPDSVRDTGELFF. In DNA form, the CDR3 reads TGTGCCAGCAGCCCCGACAGCGTTCGCGACACCGGGGAGCTGTTTTTT.

The chain links TRBV19 to TRBJ2-3; TRBD1 matches at 10 bases. This CDR3 comprises 14 residues. Trimming took 5 bases from V and 6 from J; bases not matched to a gene: 5. Per germline, CDR1 LNHDA and CDR2 SQIVND (reference sequence). CDR3 coding DNA: TGTGCCAGTAGTTCCGGGACAGGGGAGGATACGCAGTATTTT. Its translation is CASSSGTGEDTQYF.

CDR3 DNA: TGTGCCAGCTCCTCGACAGGGACCGGGGAGCTGTTTTTT. The encoded protein is CASSSTGTGELFF. V gene TRBV12-3 or TRBV12-4 combines with J gene TRBJ2-2; TRBD1 matches 7 bases. The CDR3 consists of 13 residues. The V gene end was trimmed by 8 bases and the J gene end by 5 bases; junction bases not matched to a gene: 5.

This chain joins TRBV2 and TRBJ2-7; 7 positions agree with TRBD2. The V gene's germline CDR1 is SNHLY and CDR2 FYNNEI. This CDR3 has 15 residues. With V trimmed by 8 bases and J by 1 base, 11 bases remained unmatched. CDR3: CASGAGLTGSYEQYF. As DNA, the CDR3 is TGTGCCAGCGGAGCGGGACTCACAGGTTCCTACGAGCAGTACTTC.

V usage is TRBV27 and J usage is TRBJ1-5; D possibly corresponds to TRBD1 (6 bases). V lost 5 bases to trimming and J lost 3 bases, with 11 bases between them. Looked up from germline, CDR1 is MNHEY and CDR2 is SMNVEV (reference sequence). This CDR3 region has 14 residues. The CDR3 region is CASSPGQLNQPQHF. The DNA of the CDR3 is TGTGCCAGCAGTCCAGGACAGCTCAATCAGCCCCAGCATTTT.

The rearrangement links TRBV28 to TRBJ2-2; 13 bases are a match to TRBD2. The ends lost 1 base at V and 7 bases at J; junction bases unmatched: 6. This CDR3 region has 17 residues. The germline V gene has CDR1 MDHEN and CDR2 SYDVKM. The CDR3 sequence is CASSLSGTSGTVGELFF. DNA of the CDR3: TGTGCCAGCAGTTTATCCGGGACTAGCGGGACGGTCGGGGAGCTGTTTTTT.

This clone was seen a single time. V is TRBV18 and J is TRBJ1-1, with 8 bases that match TRBD1. The germline V gene encodes CDR1 KGHSH and CDR2 LQKENI. Germline trimming cut 3 bases from V and 4 bases from J; bases unmatched to any gene: 4. This CDR3 has 14 amino acids. The CDR3 DNA reads TGTGCCAGCTCACCCACACAGGGGGTCACTGAAGCTTTCTTT. Its translation is CASSPTQGVTEAFF.

The J gene is TRBJ2-1, the V gene TRBV9; D might be TRBD2 (6 bases). This CDR3 contains 14 residues. Trimming cost V 3 bases and J 5 bases, with 12 bases left between them. Germline V gene data show CDR1 as SGDLS and CDR2 as YYNGEE. The CDR3: CASSAHTSHNEQFF. In DNA, the CDR3 is TGTGCCAGCAGCGCCCACACTAGCCACAATGAGCAGTTCTTC. Combining the CDR3 with reference TRBV9 and TRBJ2-1 gives the whole variable domain DSGVTQTPKHLITATGQRVTLRCSPRSGDLSVYWYQQSLDQGLQFLIQYYNGEERAKGNILERFSAQQFPDLHSELNLSSLELGDSALYFCASSAHTSHNEQFFGPGTRLTVL.

This clone occurred a few times. This chain links TRBV5-4 with TRBJ2-3, with a possible D match to TRBD2 (6 bases). V was cut by 4 bases and J by 0 bases, with 12 bases left in between. The length of the CDR3 is 15 residues. Germline CDR1 reads SGHNT; CDR2 reads YYREEE (reference sequence). The CDR3 reads CASSIGTPSTDTQYF. CDR3 DNA sequence: TGTGCCAGCAGCATCGGGACTCCTAGCACAGATACGCAGTATTTT.

Details on this clone: This sample also contains other DNA sequences that code for the same CDR3. The rearrangement joins TRBV4-1 to TRBJ1-3, with D unresolved. There are 14 residues in the CDR3. Deletions cut 5 bases from V and 8 bases from J, with 16 bases between. In germline, CDR1 is MGHRA, CDR2 YSYEKL. In nucleotides, the CDR3 is TGCGCCAGCAGCTTTGGAGGAGGAAAGGACACCATATATTTT. Translating it yields CASSFGGGKDTIYF.

The chain has TRBV27 and TRBJ1-6; tentatively, D is TRBD1 (5 bases). Trimming pared 3 bases from V and 10 bases from J, leaving 16 bases between. This CDR3 comprises 15 residues. Per the germline V gene, CDR1 is MNHEY and CDR2 is SMNVEV (reference sequence). The CDR3 coding sequence is TGTGCCAGCAGTTTGCGGGGGGTCCCTTGGTCACCCCTCCACTTT. Protein: CASSLRGVPWSPLHF.